This TCR beta chain appears in the sequencing data of a study of response to subunit inactivated influenza vaccine. TCRdb reanalysed the RT-PCR reads using MiXCR and keeps one entry per CDR3 protein. The data contain 500,000 to 550,000 distinct CDR3 sequences, 7.2% of them seen just once; the ten biggest clones take up about an eighth. Trimming stripped 5 bases from V and 14 bases from J, with 10 bases between. Germline values: CDR1 MNHEY, CDR2 SMNVEV (reference sequence). The CDR3 spans 11 residues. In its sample, this clonotype was seen a few times. Its antigen remains unknown. Findings of the study overall: The authors offered the suggestion that each seasonal influenza vaccination recruits few new T cells.

This sequence originates from a man between 50 and 70 years old who received an inactivated influenza vaccine. The gene calls are TRBV27 and TRBJ1-6, with D possibly matching TRBD1 (5 bases). This sample comprised PBMCs from blood, obtained less than 25 months after vaccination. This CDR3 reads CASSGGVSLHF. The CDR3 DNA reads as TGTGCCAGCAGTGGGGGAGTGTCCCTCCACTTT.